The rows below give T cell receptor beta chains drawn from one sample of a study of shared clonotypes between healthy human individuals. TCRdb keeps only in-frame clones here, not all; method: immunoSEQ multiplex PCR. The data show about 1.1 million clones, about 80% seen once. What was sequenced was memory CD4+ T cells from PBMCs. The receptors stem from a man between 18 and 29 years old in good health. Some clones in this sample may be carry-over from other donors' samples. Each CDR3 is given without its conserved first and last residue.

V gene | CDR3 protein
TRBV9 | ASSAKQGAGNTEAF
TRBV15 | ATSPRTGGPRAF
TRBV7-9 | ASSSRLAGDGELF
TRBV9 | ASNVNGGSNEKLF
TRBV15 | ATSRDLGTYEQY
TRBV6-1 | ASSLTGGVGDTQY
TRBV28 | ASRSRGGNTEAF
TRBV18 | ASSRLAADTQY
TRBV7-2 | ASSKTGFQETQY
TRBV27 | ASSLFRSNTEAF
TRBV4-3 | ASSHLGGARGYEQY
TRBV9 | ASSADETGGYT
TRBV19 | ASSLHDGQGAGHYEQY
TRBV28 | ASSSLYNEQF